This TCR beta chain was found in a study of human T cells and chemical hapten exposure. In the study overall: Donors were sensitized with 2% DPC on the upper inner arm. Study-level points and caveats: Relative to controls, expanded TCRs formed significantly more large CDR3 similarity clusters.

Stated time point: patch test 3, about 24 weeks after DPC sensitization. Treatment of the sample: therapeutic diphenylcyclopropenone sensitization with weekly scalp DPC. It was from unfractionated whole blood that total RNA was extracted. V was clipped by 6 bases and J by 2 bases, with 13 bases between them. This CDR3 region has 14 residues. The table lists this clonotype with a few counts. Its specificity is not known. The library tagged individual cDNA molecules with unique molecular identifiers. In TCRdb, the RACE reads were re-called with MiXCR into one record per CDR3 protein. In the table there are 70,000 or so distinct CDR3 sequences, approximately 12% of which are singletons.

This material consisted of whole blood, taken in connection with sensitization to the hapten diphenylcyclopropenone (DPC). The chain is built from TRBV12-3 or TRBV12-4 and TRBJ1-2; D not certain. The sequence was collected from a woman between 45 and 60 years old with alopecia areata. Some clones in this sample may be carry-over from other donors' samples. In DNA form, the CDR3 reads TGTGCCAGCAGCCTAGGGCGGTCCAACTATGGCTACACCTTC. Its protein product is CASSLGRSNYGYTF.